One sample yielded the 21 T cell receptor beta chains listed below, sequenced in a study of blood T cells in healthy people across ages. For the second PCR, which ran for 7 to 11 cycles, a sample-barcoded 5' primer and a J-beta primer mix were used. TCRdb passed the 5' RACE reads through MiXCR, listing each CDR3 protein once. The sample has about 1.5 million distinct CDR3 sequences, approximately 43% seen once. Sequencing was carried out using blood. The receptors stem from a woman between 18 and 29 years old in good health.

This chain connects TRBV11-2 to TRBJ2-4; D gene unclear. The better agreement between TRBJ2-7 and the DNA end casts doubt on the J call. This CDR3 is built from 15 residues. Germline assignment: CDR1 SGHAT and CDR2 FQNNGV. The chain's CDR3 is CASSPKQSYAYEQYF. In DNA form, the CDR3 reads TGTGCCAGCAGCCCTAAGCAGTCCTATGCCTACGAGCAGTACTTC.

A single count supports this clonotype. This sequence joins TRBV7-9 and TRBJ2-7; TRBD2 matches at 9 bases. V shed 0 bases, J shed 5 bases, and the junction held 8 bases outside the gene matches. The germline CDR1 and CDR2 sequences are SEHNR and FQNEAQ (reference sequence). The CDR3 consists of 16 residues. The CDR3 DNA reads as TGTGCCAGCAGCTTAGCGCTAGCGGGAACTCTGGACGAGCAGTACTTC. The encoded protein is CASSLALAGTLDEQYF.

This clonotype was detected only a few times. The chain has TRBV15 and TRBJ1-1; D possibly corresponds to TRBD1 (6 bases). Trimming cost V 2 bases and J 11 bases, with 21 bases left between them. The CDR3 is made up of 15 amino acids. Germline values: CDR1 LNHNV, CDR2 YYDKDF (reference sequence). This chain's CDR3 is CATSRPGTSIHGAFF. Written as DNA, the CDR3 is TGTGCCACCAGCAGACCCGGGACATCAATCCACGGGGCTTTCTTT.

CDR3 coding DNA: TGTGCCACCAGTGATGTAGGACAGGGGTATGAGCAGTTCTTC. Translated: CATSDVGQGYEQFF. This chain connects TRBV24-1 to TRBJ2-1; 9 nucleotides match TRBD1. Looked up from germline, CDR1 is KGHDR and CDR2 is SFDVKD. The CDR3 length is 14 residues. With V trimmed by 3 bases and J by 8 bases, 4 bases remained unmatched.

The V call is TRBV6-2 or TRBV6-3, the J call TRBJ2-2, with TRBD2 matching over 11 bases. The CDR3 loop spans 18 amino acids. The trim removed 6 bases at V and 7 bases at J, leaving 16 bases unmatched. CDR1 and CDR2 (germline): MNHEY, SVGEGT. CDR3 nucleotides: TGTGCCAGCAGCCGACAAAAACTAGCGGGAGTGTCGGTCGGGGAGCTGTTTTTT. Its protein is CASSRQKLAGVSVGELFF.

J is TRBJ2-7 and V is TRBV6-6; 7 nucleotides agree with TRBD1. After removal of 2 bases from V and 3 bases from J, the junction contained 4 bases not matched to a gene. The CDR3 runs to 14 residues. Germline lookup yields CDR1 MNHNY and CDR2 SVGAGI (reference sequence). Here the CDR3 reads CASSYGTDNYEQYF. The CDR3 nucleotides read TGTGCCAGCAGTTACGGGACAGATAACTACGAGCAGTACTTC.

The V gene is TRBV9, the J gene TRBJ1-1; TRBD1 matches 9 bases. The CDR3 consists of 15 residues. Germline values: CDR1 SGDLS, CDR2 YYNGEE. V dropped 1 base and J dropped 4; count of bases not matched to a gene: 5. CDR3 amino acids: CASSVLGQGSTEAFF. The CDR3 coding sequence is TGTGCCAGCAGCGTACTTGGACAGGGGAGCACTGAAGCTTTCTTT.

This sequence joins TRBV7-9 and TRBJ2-7; 10 positions match TRBD2. The germline V gene has CDR1 SEHNR and CDR2 FQNEAQ (reference sequence). The CDR3 contains 14 residues. V shed 6 bases, J shed 3 bases, and the junction held 5 bases outside the gene matches. The CDR3 here is CASSPTSGHYEQYF. CDR3 bases: TGTGCCAGCAGTCCGACTAGCGGGCACTACGAGCAGTACTTC.

This clonotype was counted a few times. An end of the junction does not agree with germline; a read error may underlie this. The CDR3 DNA sequence: TGTGCCAGCAGGCCAGGGGGGCGGAACTATGACTACACCTTC. Its protein product is CASRPGGRNYDYTF. This rearrangement joins TRBV27 to TRBJ1-2; 7 bases map to TRBD1. This CDR3 spans 14 amino acids. Germline V gene sequence: CDR1 MNHEY, CDR2 SMNVEV (reference sequence).

The V call is TRBV24-1, the J call TRBJ2-1, with 12 bases lining up with TRBD2. V lost 4 bases, J lost 2 bases, and 2 bases stayed unmatched. Germline V lookup: CDR1 KGHDR, CDR2 SFDVKD. The CDR3 is 16 amino acids. CDR3 residues: CATSDASGGAYNEQFF. The CDR3 DNA sequence: TGTGCCACCAGTGACGCTAGCGGGGGGGCCTACAATGAGCAGTTCTTC.

The chain uses TRBV6-6 and TRBJ2-2; 7 bases fit TRBD1. CDR3 length: 16 amino acids. Looked up from germline, CDR1 is MNHNY and CDR2 is SVGAGI (reference sequence). The V and J ends lost 2 bases and 3 bases, in that order; junction bases with no gene match: 6. The CDR3 DNA reads as TGTGCCAGCAGTTACGACAGGGCGGGCGACACCGGGGAGCTGTTTTTT. It translates to CASSYDRAGDTGELFF.

There are many counts of this clonotype. This chain connects TRBV9 to TRBJ2-1, with 7 positions matching TRBD1. With 4 bases clipped from V and 6 bases from J, the junction kept 13 bases outside the gene matches. The CDR3 loop spans 16 amino acids. CDR1 is SGDLS and CDR2 is YYNGEE in the germline V gene. CDR3 region: CASSLSTGDTSNEQFF. The CDR3 DNA reads TGTGCCAGCAGCCTCAGCACAGGGGATACCTCCAATGAGCAGTTCTTC.

This clonotype was seen at least ten times. The chain carries TRBV7-2 and TRBJ2-7; TRBD2 matches 11 bases. J gave up 2 bases and V 6 bases, and 6 bases lay outside the gene matches. Germline loops: CDR1 SGHTA, CDR2 FQGNSA. The CDR3 has 15 residues. Here the CDR3 reads CASSFGLAGTYEQYF. The CDR3 nucleotides read TGTGCCAGCAGTTTCGGACTAGCGGGCACCTACGAGCAGTACTTC.

V is TRBV4-3 and J is TRBJ1-2; 7 positions match TRBD1. The CDR3 extends over 15 amino acids. J gave up 5 bases and V 0 bases, and 6 bases lay outside the gene matches. Germline lookup yields CDR1 LGHNA and CDR2 YSLEER. The CDR3 coding sequence is TGCGCCAGCAGCCAAGATCCAAGGACAGGTTATGGCTACACCTTC. Translation: CASSQDPRTGYGYTF.

This clonotype was seen a single time. The chain carries TRBV7-3 and TRBJ2-5; 7 nucleotides line up with TRBD2. The CDR3 length is 18 residues. Germline CDR1 is SGHTA and CDR2 is FQGTGA. The V segment lost 2 bases and the J segment 11 bases; nucleotides outside the gene matches: 23. The chain's CDR3 is CASSLGPGLAVLNNEQYF. As DNA, the CDR3 is TGTGCCAGCAGCTTAGGCCCCGGGCTAGCGGTACTCAACAATGAGCAGTACTTC. Using reference TRBV7-3 and TRBJ2-5 for the parts outside the CDR3, the full variable domain is GAGVSQTPSNKVTEKGKYVELRCDPISGHTALYWYRQSLGQGPEFLIYFQGTGAADDSGLPNDRFFAVRPEGSVSTLKIQRTERGDSAVYLCASSLGPGLAVLNNEQYFGPGTRLLVL.

V and J are TRBV27 and TRBJ2-3; D perhaps matches TRBD2 (6 bases). CDR3 length: 17 residues. The germline V gene has CDR1 MNHEY and CDR2 SMNVEV (reference sequence). Trimming took 6 bases from V and 2 from J, leaving 21 bases between them. CDR3 loop: CASSSYWVGGDTDTQYF. CDR3 DNA sequence: TGTGCCAGCAGCTCCTATTGGGTCGGGGGAGACACAGATACGCAGTATTTT.

This clonotype was recorded a few times. V and J are TRBV2 and TRBJ2-2, with D possibly TRBD2 on 5 matching bases. V lost 5 bases, J lost 7 bases, and 11 bases lay in between. Germline CDR1 and CDR2: SNHLY and FYNNEI. The CDR3 runs to 13 residues. CDR3 nucleotide sequence: TGTGCCAGCAGTAACCCCGGGGACGGGGAGCTGTTTTTT. It translates to CASSNPGDGELFF.

This clonotype was seen repeatedly, ten times or more. J is TRBJ2-3 and V is TRBV5-1, with a tentative D call TRBD1 (5 bases). The CDR3 consists of 15 residues. V lost 0 bases and J lost 5, with 13 bases in between. From germline, CDR1 is SGHRS and CDR2 YFSETQ. DNA for the CDR3: TGCGCCAGCAGCTTGGGGGGCCAGCTCCTAGATACGCAGTATTTT. Residues: CASSLGGQLLDTQYF.

The chain has TRBV25-1 and TRBJ2-5, with 9 nucleotides matching TRBD1. The J segment lost 3 bases and the V segment lost 2 bases, leaving 13 bases of the junction unmatched. This CDR3 is 18 amino acids long. In germline, CDR1 is MGHDK, CDR2 SYGVNS. The CDR3 protein is CASSEPLRNGQGKETQYF. The CDR3 coding sequence is TGTGCCAGCAGTGAACCCCTCCGAAATGGACAGGGGAAAGAGACCCAGTACTTC. The variable domain in full, completed from reference TRBV25-1 and TRBJ2-5, reads EADIYQTPRYLVIGTGKKITLECSQTMGHDKMYWYQQDPGMELHLIHYSYGVNSTEKGDLSSESTVSRIRTEHFPLTLESARPSHTSQYLCASSEPLRNGQGKETQYFGPGTRLLVL.

The chain recombines TRBV27 with TRBJ2-5; D remains unclear. The J call could be wrong; TRBJ2-7 is a better fit for the DNA end. Per the germline V gene, CDR1 is MNHEY and CDR2 is SMNVEV (reference sequence). There are 15 residues in the CDR3. The CDR3, as DNA: TGTGCCAGCAGTTTATCTGATGGCTACCCTCGCGAGCAGTACTTC. This codes for CASSLSDGYPREQYF.

This clonotype was seen repeatedly, ten times or more. The chain has TRBV5-1 and TRBJ2-3, with D unclear. V lost 0 bases to trimming and J lost 3 bases, with 11 bases between them. The CDR3 runs 15 residues. Germline V lookup: CDR1 SGHRS, CDR2 YFSETQ. CDR3 region: CASSLGGPLTDTQYF. The CDR3 DNA reads TGCGCCAGCAGCTTGGGTGGGCCATTAACAGATACGCAGTATTTT.